Reported below is one T cell receptor (beta chain). The antigen it recognizes is unknown. No clone much larger than this one lies a single base away; base qualities are absent. TCRbeta CDR3 regions were amplified from genomic DNA by means of the immunoSEQ Assay, a bias-controlled multiplex PCR. The study's processing was this. The number of nucleated cells in each sample was estimated from the amplification of reference gene primers within the assay. To quantify the absolute abundance of each unique TCRbeta CDR3 rearrangement, sequence reads were collapsed and filtered. For each sample, productive Simpson clonality was calculated as the square root of Simpson's diversity index across productive rearrangements. Imported from immuneACCESS, the table was reduced by TCRdb to in-frame sequences with V and J called. These copies leave out some clones; in studies compared against another copy, an unresolved V gene accounts for under half, and the cause of the remainder is not known. V, J and clone size were drawn from that table, and D and trimming were deduced from the DNA. Recorded for this sample are about 140,000 clones; about 90% of them occurred a single time. Jointly, the top ten make up less than 2% of the sample.

Each collaborating institution followed its own protocols to collect whole blood in K2EDTA tubes. Collaborator samples were shipped for TCRbeta analysis as frozen whole blood, isolated PBMCs, or DNA extracted from either sample type. The data stem from a study of blood T cell repertoires in COVID-19 (dated by TCRdb to about 2020). Regarding the study in general: Samples from collaborators originated in the United States, Italy and Spain and spanned both the acute and convalescent phases of COVID-19. The repertoires were made available in a free public database intended to serve as a resource for research on the immune response to SARS-CoV-2. The prospective study material was composed of cDNA or gDNA derived from T cells, B-cell-depleted T cells, or PBMCs. HLA class I and class II types, where available, came from metadata supplied by the sample provider rather than from assay-based typing. Sample metadata almost always included a de-identified subject ID, COVID-19 status, age in years and sex. The dataset comprised deeply sampled blood TCRbeta repertoires from subjects exposed to, actively infected with, or recovered from COVID-19. The samples were drawn from two sources: the first 160 participants of the ongoing ImmuneRACE study, and approximately 1,300 subjects contributed by 6 global collaborators. Here is what the overall study found, with its caveats: The amount of clinical and demographic metadata varied by source and participant and was provided uncurated.

V gives up 4 bases and J gives up 7 bases, and the segment between their germline ends measures 23 bases. CDR1 and CDR2, per the germline V gene (reference sequence), are SGHKS and YYEKEE. The CDR3 runs 16 residues from the cysteine to the phenylalanine. The sequence is cut down to CDR3 DNA, 48 bases in frame from base 1. Sequencing input: peripheral blood. This clonotype was obtained from a woman aged 55-70 years with acute or convalescent COVID-19. Recombination joined TRBV5-5 with TRBJ2-5; no D segment can be confidently identified. The DNA sequence is TGTGCCAGCAGCCCTGGTGGTATTTCGGTCTGGGCGACCCAGTACTTC. The translation is CASSPGGISVWATQYF.